This is a list of T cell receptor beta chains from one sample in a study of shared clonotypes between healthy human individuals. Assay: immunoSEQ multiplex PCR; the TCRdb copy retains only in-frame clones and omits some. This table holds a few hundred thousand clones, around 96% found once. The sample was memory CD8+ T cells sorted from blood. These receptors were obtained from a man under 40 in good health. Both conserved end residues are part of each CDR3. The D gene is left open where the match is weak. Not every row has a clone size; where given, it reads once, few, many or a size class.

TRBJ2-1	-	TRBV19	-	15	CASSIVSGAGNEQFF	TGTGCCAGTAGTATAGTTTCAGGGGCGGGTAATGAGCAGTTCTTC
TRBJ2-7	-	TRBV2	-	18	CASSESGRVPKNSYEQYF	TGTGCCAGCAGTGAGTCGGGCAGGGTGCCCAAAAACTCCTACGAGCAGTACTTC
TRBJ2-7	-	TRBV2	-	12	CASTRDSYEQYF	TGTGCCAGCACTAGGGACTCCTACGAGCAGTACTTC
TRBJ2-1	TRBD2	TRBV6-5	-	14	CASSLLAGDNEQFF	TGTGCCAGCAGTCTACTAGCGGGCGACAATGAGCAGTTCTTC
TRBJ2-3	TRBD1	TRBV11-1	-	16	CASSLADRGTTDTQYF	TGTGCCAGCAGCTTAGCGGACAGGGGAACCACAGATACGCAGTATTTT
TRBJ2-1	TRBD1	TRBV14	-	11	CASRQGNEQFF	TGTGCCAGCAGACAGGGGAATGAGCAGTTCTTC
TRBJ2-3	TRBD2	TRBV5-8	-	14	CASSLGSGKDTQYF	TGTGCCAGCAGCTTGGGTAGCGGGAAGGATACGCAGTATTTT
TRBJ2-2	-	TRBV11-2	-	15	CASSFTGGRTGELFF	TGTGCCAGCAGCTTCACGGGGGGCCGCACCGGGGAGCTGTTTTTT
TRBJ1-2	-	TRBV6-6	-	13	CASSYRDNYGYTF	TGTGCCAGCAGTTACCGGGACAACTATGGCTACACCTTC
TRBJ2-3	TRBD1	TRBV5-1	-	16	CASSSSRQGRADTQYF	TGCGCCAGCAGCTCCTCGCGACAGGGACGGGCAGATACGCAGTATTTT
TRBJ2-1	-	TRBV4-2	-	11	CASSQVNEQFF	TGTGCCAGCAGCCAAGTGAACGAGCAGTTCTTC
TRBJ1-5	-	TRBV4-2	-	13	CASSQDRDQPQHF	TGTGCCAGCAGCCAAGATCGCGATCAGCCCCAGCATTTT
TRBJ2-7	-	TRBV6-1	once	14	CASSAGTSSFEQYF	TGTGCCAGCAGCGCCGGGACAAGTTCGTTTGAGCAGTACTTC
TRBJ2-5	TRBD1	TRBV5-4	-	15	CASSLPGQGGETQYF	TGTGCCAGCAGCTTGCCGGGACAGGGGGGAGAGACCCAGTACTTC
TRBJ1-5	-	TRBV28	few	19	CASSFYRVGDPGSNQPQHF	TGTGCCAGCAGTTTTTACCGTGTAGGGGACCCGGGGAGCAATCAGCCCCAGCATTTT
TRBJ1-1	TRBD1	TRBV28	-	18	CASSLWKGTGGLPKSAFF	TGTGCCAGCAGTTTATGGAAGGGGACAGGGGGCCTTCCTAAATCGGCTTTCTTT
TRBJ2-2	-	TRBV5-6	-	17	CASSITWGEASTGELFF	TGTGCCAGCAGCATTACCTGGGGGGAGGCTAGCACCGGGGAGCTGTTTTTT
TRBJ2-7	-	TRBV19	-	11	CASRGGNEQYF	TGTGCCAGTAGAGGAGGAAACGAGCAGTACTTC
TRBJ2-2	TRBD2	TRBV2	-	15	CASCLAGGGTGELFF	TGTGCCAGCTGCCTAGCGGGAGGTGGCACCGGGGAGCTGTTTTTT
TRBJ2-7	TRBD1	TRBV27	-	17	CASSHMGYGTGAWEQYF	TGTGCCAGCAGCCATATGGGATACGGGACAGGGGCATGGGAGCAGTACTTC
TRBJ1-1	-	TRBV18	-	15	CASSESHREDTEAFF	TGTGCCAGCTCAGAATCCCACAGGGAGGACACTGAAGCTTTCTTT
TRBJ2-1	-	TRBV18	-	11	CASSPGGAQFF	TGTGCCAGCTCACCAGGGGGGGCGCAGTTCTTC
TRBJ1-5	TRBD1	TRBV30	few	16	CAWGVPGQGTHQPQHF	TGTGCCTGGGGGGTACCGGGACAGGGGACCCATCAGCCCCAGCATTTT
TRBJ2-5	TRBD1	TRBV28	-	17	CASSIRQRQGALETQYF	TGTGCCAGCAGTATTCGACAACGACAGGGGGCCTTGGAGACCCAGTACTTC
TRBJ2-6	-	TRBV14	-	17	CASSQGEDRPGANVLTF	TGTGCCAGCAGCCAAGGGGAGGACAGGCCTGGGGCCAACGTCCTGACTTTC
TRBJ2-7	-	TRBV27	-	13	CASSLGLPYEQYF	TGTGCCAGCAGTTTAGGTCTTCCCTACGAGCAGTACTTC
TRBJ2-5	-	TRBV7-7	-	15	CASSLSPSGSETQYF	TGTGCTAGCAGCTTATCCCCTTCTGGGAGTGAGACCCAGTACTTC
TRBJ2-7	-	TRBV10-3	-	15	CAISGNRETTYEQYF	TGTGCCATCAGTGGGAACAGGGAAACCACCTACGAGCAGTACTTC
TRBJ2-3	TRBD2	TRBV5-4	-	13	CASRLAGGATQYF	TGTGCCAGTAGACTAGCGGGAGGCGCTACGCAGTATTTT